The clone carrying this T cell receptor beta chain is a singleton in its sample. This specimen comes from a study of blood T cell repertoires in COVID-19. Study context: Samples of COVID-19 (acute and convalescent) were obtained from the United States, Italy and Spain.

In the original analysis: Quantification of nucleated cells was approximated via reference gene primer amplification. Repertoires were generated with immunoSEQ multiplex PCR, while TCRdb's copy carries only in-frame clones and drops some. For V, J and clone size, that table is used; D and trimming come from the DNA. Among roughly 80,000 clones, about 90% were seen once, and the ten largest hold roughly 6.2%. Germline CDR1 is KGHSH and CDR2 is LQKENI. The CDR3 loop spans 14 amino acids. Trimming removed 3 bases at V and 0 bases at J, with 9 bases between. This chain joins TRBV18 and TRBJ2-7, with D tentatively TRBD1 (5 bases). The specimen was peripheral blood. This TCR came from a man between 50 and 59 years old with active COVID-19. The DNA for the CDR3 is TGTGCCAGCTCACCTCAGGGCAGCTCCTACGAGCAGTACTTC. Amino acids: CASSPQGSSYEQYF.